The clone carrying this T cell receptor beta chain was counted only a few times. The sample originates from a study of OX40 agonist ivuxolimab in advanced cancers. For the study at large: Intravenous ivuxolimab at 0.01 to 10 mg/kg was given to patients every 2 weeks. Mean age approximately 55 years, range about 20 to 90; around 80% male. Eligibility rules accepted prior anti-PD-1, anti-PD-L1 or anti-CTLA-4 therapy, and 30% to 40% had some.

Per the germline V gene, CDR1 is SGHDN and CDR2 is FVKESK. The CDR3 has 13 amino acids. Trimming stripped 3 bases from V and 8 bases from J, with 13 bases between. The method was immunoSEQ multiplex PCR; TCRdb's version includes in-frame clones alone and lacks a portion of them. This sample has about 53,000 clones; around nine tenths occur once, and the top ten carry around 1.5%. This specimen was CD4+ or CD8+ T cells sorted from blood, taken in a trial of the OX40 agonist ivuxolimab. The origin of this receptor is an adult with an advanced solid tumor such as melanoma, head and neck, liver or kidney cancer. The chain recombines TRBV14 with TRBJ1-1; maybe TRBD1 (5 bases). The CDR3 bases are TGTGCCAGCAGCCAGGGGCGTAGCTCCGAAGCTTTCTTT. It codes for CASSQGRSSEAFF.